This TCR beta chain is from a study of T-cell reconstitution after alpha-beta-depleted transplantation in children. Study results and caveats: Several hundred graft clones that had expanded were reportedly the source of alpha-beta T cells about two months after transplant.

This clonotype has only a few counts. Its antigen remains unidentified. A TCRbeta library incorporating unique molecular identifiers was prepared. TCRdb recomputed calls from the PCR reads with MiXCR, one row per CDR3 protein. The sample lists about 980,000 distinct CDR3 sequences; about 31% were seen once. The V gene's germline CDR1 is MNHNS and CDR2 SASEGT. With V trimmed by 9 bases and J by 2 bases, 8 bases remained unmatched. The CDR3 length is 14 residues. The V gene is TRBV6-1, the J gene TRBJ2-3; 7 nucleotides align to TRBD1. The source is a boy in the first two years of life who had a stem cell transplant for SCID, so the T cells may come from the graft donor. The sample consisted of PBMCs, mostly from graft donor cells, taken 360 days after TCRalphabeta/CD19-depleted stem cell transplant. CDR3 in DNA: TGTGCCAGTAAATCCGGGACAGACACAGATACGCAGTATTTT. Translating gives CASKSGTDTDTQYF.